This TCR beta chain appears in the sequencing data of a study of T-cell reconstitution after alpha-beta-depleted transplantation in children. Unique molecular identifiers were incorporated into the prepared TCRbeta library. TCRdb re-derived calls from the PCR reads in MiXCR, one entry per CDR3 protein. The sample consists of about 980,000 distinct CDR3 sequences, about 29% of them appearing once. The junction had 3 bases not matched to a gene; V was cut back by 0 bases and J by 4 bases. Germline CDR1 and CDR2: SGHDT and YYEEEE. The CDR3 has 14 amino acids. This clonotype was seen at least ten times. The starting material was PBMCs, mostly from graft donor cells, obtained 360 days after TCRalphabeta/CD19-depleted stem cell transplant. The source of this sequence is a boy younger than two who had a stem cell transplant for SCID, so the T cells may come from the graft donor. The rearrangement uses TRBV5-6 and TRBJ2-5; 7 bases map to TRBD2. CDR3 DNA sequence: TGTGCCAGCAGCTTGGTAGGGAGGGGAGAGACCCAGTACTTC. Translating gives CASSLVGRGETQYF. Variable domain in full (rest from reference TRBV5-6 and TRBJ2-5): DAGVTQSPTHLIKTRGQQVTLRCSPKSGHDTVSWYQQALGQGPQFIFQYYEEEERQRGNFPDRFSGHQFPNYSSELNVNALLLGDSALYLCASSLVGRGETQYFGPGTRLLVL.